This TCR beta chain was profiled in a study of blood T cells in healthy people across ages. A J-beta primer mix and a sample-barcoded 5' primer were used in a second PCR of about 7 to 12 cycles. A tag from a template-switch adaptor with 12 random nucleotides marked each cDNA molecule. TCRdb used MiXCR to reprocess the 5' RACE reads, holding one entry per CDR3 protein. Of roughly 1 million distinct CDR3 sequences listed, approximately 25% were seen once; the top ten hold about 0.72%. This clonotype was seen a few times. Another study also made use of these data, one on T cells of mothers and their children. In that study: Three healthy Caucasian mothers and their six children donated. From each mother came over 8.5 million TCR beta CDR3 reads, and from each child came approximately 2.8 million.

This TCR was sampled from a girl aged 2 to 10 in good health. Sequenced input: blood.

The CDR3 spells CASSLLGWVAKNIQYF. The CDR3 DNA is TGTGCCAGCAGTTTATTGGGCTGGGTAGCCAAAAACATTCAGTACTTC. This chain connects TRBV12-3 or TRBV12-4 to TRBJ2-4; D unclear. The V gene lost 2 bases and the J gene lost 0 bases, with 11 bases spanning the gap. The length of the CDR3 is 16 residues.